This TCR beta chain emerged from a study of molecular identifiers for immune sequencing clone quantification. The authors sorted naive CD8 T cells as CD8+CD4-CCR7+CD45RA+. Listed TCR primers, together with previously described methods, were used for the bulk TCR libraries. TCRdb reanalysed the PCR reads using MiXCR and keeps one entry per CDR3 protein. The repertoire consists of around 460,000 distinct CDR3 sequences, with 20% to 25% occurring once and the leading ten covering around 0.86%. Germline V CDR1 and CDR2: SGDLS, YYNGEE. The CDR3 has 14 residues. The V and J ends lost 4 bases and 5 bases, in that order; junction bases with no gene match: 8.

The TCR originated in a human donor in good health. Some libraries in this study had Jurkat cell RNA spiked in. Sequenced material: naive CD8+ T cells from blood, with Jurkat cell RNA spiked in. Subset defined: FACS-sorted CD8+CD4-CCR7+CD45RA+ naive T cells. This rearrangement joins TRBV9 to TRBJ1-2; 7 positions match TRBD1. This chain's CDR3 is CASSTSGTAYGYTF. CDR3 bases: TGTGCCAGCAGCACGTCCGGGACAGCTTATGGCTACACCTTC.